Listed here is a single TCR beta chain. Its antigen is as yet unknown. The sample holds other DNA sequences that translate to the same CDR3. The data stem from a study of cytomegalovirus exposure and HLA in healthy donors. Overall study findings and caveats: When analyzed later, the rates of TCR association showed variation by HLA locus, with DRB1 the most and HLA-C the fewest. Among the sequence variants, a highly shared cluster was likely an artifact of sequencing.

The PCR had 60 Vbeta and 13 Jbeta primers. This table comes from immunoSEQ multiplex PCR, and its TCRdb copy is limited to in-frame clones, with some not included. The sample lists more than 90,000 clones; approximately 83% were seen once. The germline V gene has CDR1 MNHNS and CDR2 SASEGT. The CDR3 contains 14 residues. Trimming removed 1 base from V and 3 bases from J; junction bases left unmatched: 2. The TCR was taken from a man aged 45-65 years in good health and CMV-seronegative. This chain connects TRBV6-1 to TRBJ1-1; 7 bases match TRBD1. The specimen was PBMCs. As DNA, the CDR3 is TGTGCCAGCAGTGAAGGAGGGGGCGACACTGAAGCTTTCTTT. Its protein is CASSEGGGDTEAFF.